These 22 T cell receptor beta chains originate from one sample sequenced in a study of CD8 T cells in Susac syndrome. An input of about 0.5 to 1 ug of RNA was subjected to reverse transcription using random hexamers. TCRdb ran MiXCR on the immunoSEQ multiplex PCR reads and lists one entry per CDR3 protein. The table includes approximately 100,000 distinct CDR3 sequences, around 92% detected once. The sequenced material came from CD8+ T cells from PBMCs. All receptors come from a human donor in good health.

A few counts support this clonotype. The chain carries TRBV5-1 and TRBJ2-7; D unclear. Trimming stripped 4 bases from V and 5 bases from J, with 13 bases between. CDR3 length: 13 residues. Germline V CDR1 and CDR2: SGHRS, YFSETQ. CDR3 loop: CASSLDGRNEQYF. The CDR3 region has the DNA TGCGCCAGCAGCCTCGACGGCAGGAACGAGCAGTACTTC.

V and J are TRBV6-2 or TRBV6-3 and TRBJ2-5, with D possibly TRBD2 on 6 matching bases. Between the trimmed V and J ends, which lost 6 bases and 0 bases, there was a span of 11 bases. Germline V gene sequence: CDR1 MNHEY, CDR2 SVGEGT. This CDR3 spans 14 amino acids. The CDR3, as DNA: TGTGCCAGCAGCCCGAGGGACTACCAAGAGACCCAGTACTTC. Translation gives CASSPRDYQETQYF.

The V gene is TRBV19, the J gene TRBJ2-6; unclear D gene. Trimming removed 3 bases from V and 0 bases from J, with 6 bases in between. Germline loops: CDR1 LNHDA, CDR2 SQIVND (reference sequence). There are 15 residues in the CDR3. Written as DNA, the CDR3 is TGTGCCAGTAGTATGGGGAACTCTGGGGCCAACGTCCTGACTTTC. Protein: CASSMGNSGANVLTF.

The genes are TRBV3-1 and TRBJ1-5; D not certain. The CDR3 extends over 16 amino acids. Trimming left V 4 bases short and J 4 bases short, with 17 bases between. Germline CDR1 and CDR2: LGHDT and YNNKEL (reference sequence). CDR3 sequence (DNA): TGTGCCAGCAGCCCCTGGACGGGGAAAAAGAATCAGCCCCAGCATTTT. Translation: CASSPWTGKKNQPQHF.

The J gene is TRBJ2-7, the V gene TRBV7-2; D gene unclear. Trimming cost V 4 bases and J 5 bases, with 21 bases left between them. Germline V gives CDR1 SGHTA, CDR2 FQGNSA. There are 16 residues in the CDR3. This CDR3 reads CASSWWVPPSTDEQYF. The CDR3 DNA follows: TGTGCCAGCAGCTGGTGGGTTCCCCCGTCTACCGACGAGCAGTACTTC. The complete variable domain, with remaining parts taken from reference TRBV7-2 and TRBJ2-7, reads GAGVSQSPSNKVTEKGKDVELRCDPISGHTALYWYRQSLGQGLEFLIYFQGNSAPDKSGLPSDRFSAERTGGSVSTLTIQRTQQEDSAVYLCASSWWVPPSTDEQYFGPGTRLTVT.

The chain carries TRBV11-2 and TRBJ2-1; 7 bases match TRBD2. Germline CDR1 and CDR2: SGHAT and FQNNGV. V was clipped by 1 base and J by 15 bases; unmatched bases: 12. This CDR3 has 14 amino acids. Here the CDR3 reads CASSLGGLGRRSFF. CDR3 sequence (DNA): TGTGCCAGCAGCTTAGGTGGACTAGGTCGAAGATCGTTCTTC.

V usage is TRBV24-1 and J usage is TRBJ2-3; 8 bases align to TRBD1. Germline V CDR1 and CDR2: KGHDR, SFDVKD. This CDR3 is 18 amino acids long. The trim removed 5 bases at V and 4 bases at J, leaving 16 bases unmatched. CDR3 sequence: CATSGNLPRQGIPDTQYF. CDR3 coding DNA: TGTGCCACCAGTGGCAACCTCCCGAGACAGGGGATCCCAGATACGCAGTATTTT.

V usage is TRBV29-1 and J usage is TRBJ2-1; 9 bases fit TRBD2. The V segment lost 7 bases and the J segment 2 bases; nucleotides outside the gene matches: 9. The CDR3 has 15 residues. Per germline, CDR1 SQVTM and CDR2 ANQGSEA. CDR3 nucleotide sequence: TGCAGCGCCGGAACCGGGACTAGCACCTACAATGAGCAGTTCTTC. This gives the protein CSAGTGTSTYNEQFF.

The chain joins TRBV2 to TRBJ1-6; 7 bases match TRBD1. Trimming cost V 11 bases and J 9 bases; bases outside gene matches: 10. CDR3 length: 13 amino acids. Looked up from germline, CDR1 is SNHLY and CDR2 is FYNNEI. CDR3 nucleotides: TGTGCCTACAGGGGAACCTATGGTTCACCCCTCCACTTT. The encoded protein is CAYRGTYGSPLHF.

CDR3 residues: CASQKGVGDTEAFF. The CDR3 coding sequence is TGTGCCAGTCAGAAAGGGGTAGGAGACACTGAAGCTTTCTTT. V usage is TRBV19 and J usage is TRBJ1-1, with D possibly matching TRBD1 (5 bases). Trimming left V 8 bases short and J 3 bases short, with 16 bases between. Per germline, CDR1 LNHDA and CDR2 SQIVND (reference sequence). The CDR3 extends over 14 amino acids. Using reference TRBV19 and TRBJ1-1 for the parts outside the CDR3, the full variable domain is DGGITQSPKYLFRKEGQNVTLSCEQNLNHDAMYWYRQDPGQGLRLIYYSQIVNDFQKGDIAEGYSVSREKKESFPLTVTSAQKNPTAFYLCASQKGVGDTEAFFGQGTRLTVV.

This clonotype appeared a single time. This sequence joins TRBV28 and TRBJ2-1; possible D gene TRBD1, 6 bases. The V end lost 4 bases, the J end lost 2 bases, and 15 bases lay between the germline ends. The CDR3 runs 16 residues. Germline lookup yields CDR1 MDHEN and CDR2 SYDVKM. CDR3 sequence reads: CASSSSQGFAYNEQFF. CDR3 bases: TGTGCCAGCAGTTCATCACAGGGATTCGCCTACAATGAGCAGTTCTTC.

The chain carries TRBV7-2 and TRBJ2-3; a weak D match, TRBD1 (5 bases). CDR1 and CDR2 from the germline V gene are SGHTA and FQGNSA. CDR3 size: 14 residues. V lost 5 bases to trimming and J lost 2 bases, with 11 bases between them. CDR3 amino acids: CASSPGISTDTQYF. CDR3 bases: TGTGCCAGCAGCCCAGGGATTTCCACAGATACGCAGTATTTT.

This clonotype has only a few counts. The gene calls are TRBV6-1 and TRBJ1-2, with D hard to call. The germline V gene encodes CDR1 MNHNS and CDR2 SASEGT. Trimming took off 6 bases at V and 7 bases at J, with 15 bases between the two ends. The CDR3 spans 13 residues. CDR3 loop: CASSTEPTIGYTF. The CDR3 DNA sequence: TGTGCCAGCAGCACGGAACCTACGATTGGCTACACCTTC.

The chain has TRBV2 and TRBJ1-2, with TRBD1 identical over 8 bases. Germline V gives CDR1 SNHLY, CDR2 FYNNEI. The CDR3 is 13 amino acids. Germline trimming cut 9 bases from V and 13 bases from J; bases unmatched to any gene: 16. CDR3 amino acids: CASTEQGVGGITF. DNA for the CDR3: TGTGCCAGTACTGAACAGGGGGTTGGAGGAATCACCTTC.

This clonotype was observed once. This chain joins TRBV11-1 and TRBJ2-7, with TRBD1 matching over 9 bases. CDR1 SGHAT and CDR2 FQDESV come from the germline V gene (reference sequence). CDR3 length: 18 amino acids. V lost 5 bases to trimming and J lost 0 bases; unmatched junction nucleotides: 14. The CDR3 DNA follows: TGTGCCAGCAGCCAGCGCGGGACCCGGGACAGGGACTCCTACGAGCAGTACTTC. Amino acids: CASSQRGTRDRDSYEQYF.

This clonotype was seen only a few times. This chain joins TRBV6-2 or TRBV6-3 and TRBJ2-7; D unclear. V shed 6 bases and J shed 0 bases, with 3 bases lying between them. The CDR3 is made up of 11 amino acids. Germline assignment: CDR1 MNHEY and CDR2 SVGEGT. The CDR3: CASRFSYEQYF. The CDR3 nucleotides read TGTGCCAGCAGGTTCTCCTACGAGCAGTACTTC.

CDR3: CASSPAEGGTQYF. The CDR3 nucleotides are TGTGCCAGCAGCCCCGCGGAGGGGGGCACGCAGTATTTT. V gene TRBV7-2 combines with J gene TRBJ2-3; TRBD1 or TRBD2 may be the D gene (6 bases each). The CDR3 loop spans 13 amino acids. The germline gives CDR1 SGHTA, CDR2 FQGNSA. V lost 5 bases, J lost 9 bases, and 15 bases lay in between.

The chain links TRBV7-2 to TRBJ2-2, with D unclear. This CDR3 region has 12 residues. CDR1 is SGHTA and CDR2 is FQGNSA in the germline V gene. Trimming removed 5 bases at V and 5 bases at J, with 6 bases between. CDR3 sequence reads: CASSPLTGELFF. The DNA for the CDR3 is TGTGCCAGCAGCCCACTGACCGGGGAGCTGTTTTTT. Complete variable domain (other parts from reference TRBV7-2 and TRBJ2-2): GAGVSQSPSNKVTEKGKDVELRCDPISGHTALYWYRQSLGQGLEFLIYFQGNSAPDKSGLPSDRFSAERTGGSVSTLTIQRTQQEDSAVYLCASSPLTGELFFGEGSRLTVL.

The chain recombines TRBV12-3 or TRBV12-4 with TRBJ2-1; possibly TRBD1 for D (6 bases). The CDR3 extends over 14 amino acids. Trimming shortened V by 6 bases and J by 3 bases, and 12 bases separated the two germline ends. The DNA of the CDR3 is TGTGCCAGCAGGGGGGACATTAGCTACAATGAGCAGTTCTTC. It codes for CASRGDISYNEQFF.

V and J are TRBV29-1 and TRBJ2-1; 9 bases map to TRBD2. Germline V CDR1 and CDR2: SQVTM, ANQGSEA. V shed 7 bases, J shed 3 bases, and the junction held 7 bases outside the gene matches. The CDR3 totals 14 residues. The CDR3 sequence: CSATGTSSYNEQFF. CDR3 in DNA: TGCAGCGCTACCGGGACTAGCAGCTACAATGAGCAGTTCTTC.

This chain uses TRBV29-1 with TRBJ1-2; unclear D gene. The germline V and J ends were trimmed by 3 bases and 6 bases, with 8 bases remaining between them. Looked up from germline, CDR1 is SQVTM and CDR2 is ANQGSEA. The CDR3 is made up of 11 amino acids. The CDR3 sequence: CSVESGDGYTF. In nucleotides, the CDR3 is TGCAGCGTTGAGTCTGGGGATGGCTACACCTTC.

The CDR3 is CASSYPYNEQFF. CDR3 DNA sequence: TGTGCCAGCAGTTACCCTTACAATGAGCAGTTCTTC. This chain joins TRBV6-6 and TRBJ2-1; no clear D gene. Per the germline V gene, CDR1 is MNHNY and CDR2 is SVGAGI (reference sequence). V was pared by 2 bases and J by 4 bases, with 3 bases between. This CDR3 region has 12 residues.